Shown below are 3 T cell receptor beta chains from a single sample sequenced in a study of T cell responses to AZD1222 COVID-19 vaccine. Produced via immunoSEQ multiplex PCR; TCRdb's table is partial and in-frame only. This repertoire shows almost 70,000 clones, roughly 85% found once; its top ten account for nearly 25%. Sequences were derived from peripheral blood, sampled 28 days after the second AZD1222 dose. The source of these receptors is an adult who received the AZD1222 COVID-19 vaccine.

J is TRBJ2-5 and V is TRBV10-3; the match to TRBD2 covers 10 bases. The CDR3 spans 15 residues. Germline V gene sequence: CDR1 ENHRY, CDR2 SYGVKD. Trimming cost V 7 bases and J 2 bases; bases outside gene matches: 7. CDR3 DNA sequence: TGTGCCATCAACCAAGCGGGAGGGGGGCAAGAGACCCAGTACTTC. Amino acid sequence: CAINQAGGGQETQYF.

This chain links TRBV4-2 with TRBJ2-3, with TRBD2 identical over 13 bases. CDR3 length: 16 residues. With 1 base clipped from V and 3 bases from J, the junction kept 1 base outside the gene matches. Germline values: CDR1 LGHNA, CDR2 YNFKEQ. The CDR3 is CASSQVTSGGTDTQYF. The CDR3 nucleotides read TGTGCCAGCAGCCAAGTGACTAGCGGGGGGACAGATACGCAGTATTTT.

This clone was counted only a few times. The chain couples TRBV12-3 or TRBV12-4 to TRBJ2-1, with a possible D match to TRBD1 (6 bases). V dropped 4 bases and J dropped 7 bases, with 11 bases sitting between them. This CDR3 is built from 13 residues. CDR3 sequence reads: CASSWIQGNEQFF. In nucleotides, the CDR3 is TGTGCCAGCAGTTGGATACAGGGAAATGAGCAGTTCTTC.